This T cell receptor (beta chain) derives from a study of cytomegalovirus exposure and HLA in healthy donors. Overall study findings and caveats: Later analysis showed most CMV-associated TCR beta chains appearing HLA-restricted. The classifier, whose performance was assessed in both the original and validation cohorts, reportedly diagnosed cytomegalovirus status with high specificity and sensitivity.

Those who donated were healthy bone marrow donors. In the PCR, 60 Vbeta and 13 Jbeta primers were used. This table comes from immunoSEQ multiplex PCR, and its TCRdb copy is limited to in-frame clones, with some not included. The data hold tens of thousands of clones, with around 75% observed a single time. About this clone itself: Its target is not known.

This clonotype was sampled from a man between 70 and 80 years old in good health and CMV-seronegative. Sequenced input: PBMCs.

CDR3 bases: TGCGCCAGCAGCCAACTTCTAGCGGAGGCGCCAACCTACGAGCAGTACTTC. This encodes CASSQLLAEAPTYEQYF. The rearrangement links TRBV4-1 to TRBJ2-7, with TRBD2 matching 7 bases. The CDR3 loop spans 17 amino acids. The germline V gene encodes CDR1 MGHRA and CDR2 YSYEKL. Unmatched junction bases numbered 12, after V lost 2 bases and J lost 2 bases.